This T cell receptor (beta chain) was identified in a study of T cells in Graves' hyperthyroidism and ophthalmopathy. Regarding this clonotype: Its antigen is not known.

Germline values: CDR1 LGHNA, CDR2 YSLEER. The CDR3 spans 14 residues. Trimming took off 1 base at V and 8 bases at J, with 12 bases between the two ends. General study results and limits: Ophthalmopathy stood apart from stable hyperthyroidism in a 13 V-J model. Blood samples included most of the expanded thyroid clonotypes exceeding 0.001. Median prediction lead before ophthalmopathy onset was around 6.9 months with the model.

Fresh peripheral blood, roughly 9.3 ml, was the source of the PBMCs. The TCR beta CDR3 regions underwent amplification using RNA transcripts as the source. When the TCR CDR3 underwent first-round RT-PCR, the HTBI primer set was used. In TCRdb, the multiplex PCR reads were re-called with MiXCR into one record per CDR3 protein. This table holds about 640,000 distinct CDR3 sequences, less than 25% found once. The sequence was collected from a young man with Graves' ophthalmopathy. Sequenced sample: blood. The chain couples TRBV4-3 to TRBJ2-1; D perhaps matches TRBD2 (5 bases). CDR3 sequence reads: CASSQGFMGDEQFF. In DNA form, the CDR3 reads TGCGCCAGCAGCCAAGGGTTCATGGGAGATGAGCAGTTCTTC.